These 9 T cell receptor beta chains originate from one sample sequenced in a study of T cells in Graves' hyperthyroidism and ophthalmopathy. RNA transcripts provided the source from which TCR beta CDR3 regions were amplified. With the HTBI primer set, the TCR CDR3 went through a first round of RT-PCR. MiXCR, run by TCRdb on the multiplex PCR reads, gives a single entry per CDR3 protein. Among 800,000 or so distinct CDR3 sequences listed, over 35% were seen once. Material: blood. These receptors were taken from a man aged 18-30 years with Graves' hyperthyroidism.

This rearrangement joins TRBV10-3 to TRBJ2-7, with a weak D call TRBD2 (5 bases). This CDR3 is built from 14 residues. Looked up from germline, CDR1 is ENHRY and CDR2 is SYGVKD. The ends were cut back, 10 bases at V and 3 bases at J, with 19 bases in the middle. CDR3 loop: CASKGALGIYEQYF. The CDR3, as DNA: TGTGCCAGCAAAGGCGCACTCGGGATCTACGAGCAGTACTTC.

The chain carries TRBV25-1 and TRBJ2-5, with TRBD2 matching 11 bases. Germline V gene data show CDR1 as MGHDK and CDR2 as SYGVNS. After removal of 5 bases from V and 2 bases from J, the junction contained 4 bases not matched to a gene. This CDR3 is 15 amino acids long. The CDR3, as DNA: TGTGCCAGCAGTATAGCGGGGGGGCATCAAGAGACCCAGTACTTC. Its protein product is CASSIAGGHQETQYF.

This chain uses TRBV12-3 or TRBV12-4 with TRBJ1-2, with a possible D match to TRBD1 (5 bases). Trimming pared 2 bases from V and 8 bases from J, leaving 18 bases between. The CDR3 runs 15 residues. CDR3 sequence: CASSLPGTLRVGYTF. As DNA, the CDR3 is TGTGCCAGCAGTTTACCCGGGACTCTAAGGGTCGGCTACACCTTC.

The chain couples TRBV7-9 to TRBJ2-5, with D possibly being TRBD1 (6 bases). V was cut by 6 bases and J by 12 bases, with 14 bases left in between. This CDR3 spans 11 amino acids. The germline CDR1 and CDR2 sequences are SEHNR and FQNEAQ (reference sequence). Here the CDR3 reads CASSYLEGEYF. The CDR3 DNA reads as TGTGCCAGCAGTTACCTCGAGGGGGAGTACTTC.

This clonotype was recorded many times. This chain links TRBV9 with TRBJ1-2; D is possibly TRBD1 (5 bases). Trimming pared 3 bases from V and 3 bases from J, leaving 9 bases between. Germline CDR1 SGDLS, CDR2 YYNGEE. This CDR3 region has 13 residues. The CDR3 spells CASSDGTYYGYTF. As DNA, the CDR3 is TGTGCCAGCAGCGATGGGACGTACTATGGCTACACCTTC.

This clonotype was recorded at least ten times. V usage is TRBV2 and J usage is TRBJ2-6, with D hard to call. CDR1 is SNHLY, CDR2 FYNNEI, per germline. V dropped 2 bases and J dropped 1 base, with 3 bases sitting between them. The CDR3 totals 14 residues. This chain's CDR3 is CASSERSGANVLTF. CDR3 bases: TGTGCCAGCAGTGAAAGGTCTGGGGCCAACGTCCTGACTTTC.

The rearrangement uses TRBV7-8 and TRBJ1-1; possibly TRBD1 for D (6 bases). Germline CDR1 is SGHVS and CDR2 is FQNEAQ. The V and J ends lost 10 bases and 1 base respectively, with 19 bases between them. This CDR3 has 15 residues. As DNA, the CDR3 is TGTGCCATCACATTACGGGGACACCCGAACACTGAAGCTTTCTTT. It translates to CAITLRGHPNTEAFF.

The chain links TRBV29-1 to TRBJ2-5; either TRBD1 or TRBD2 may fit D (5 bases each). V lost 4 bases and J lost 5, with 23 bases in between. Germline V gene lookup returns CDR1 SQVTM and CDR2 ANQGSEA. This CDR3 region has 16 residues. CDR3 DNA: TGCAGCGTTGCTAGAGAGCAGGGAAGGACTCGGGAGACCCAGTACTTC. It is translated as CSVAREQGRTRETQYF.

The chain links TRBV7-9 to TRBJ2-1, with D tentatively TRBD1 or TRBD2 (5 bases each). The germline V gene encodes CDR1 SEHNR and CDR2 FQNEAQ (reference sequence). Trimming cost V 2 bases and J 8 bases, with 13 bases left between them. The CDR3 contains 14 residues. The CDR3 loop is CASSLLRGVDEQFF. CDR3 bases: TGTGCCAGCAGCTTACTGAGAGGGGTGGATGAGCAGTTCTTC.